One and the same sample provided the 2 T cell receptor beta chains below, sequenced in a study of T cells after yellow fever vaccination. TCRdb ran MiXCR on the 5' RACE reads and lists one entry per CDR3 protein. The table has 200,000 to 250,000 distinct CDR3 sequences, approximately 3% seen once. The source material was CD4+ T cells sorted from PBMCs, sampled 10 days after the yellow fever booster vaccination. The receptors shown here come from a man aged 18-30 years who received the YFV17D yellow fever vaccine.

This clonotype was recorded a few times. The V and J genes are TRBV7-9 and TRBJ1-6, with 8 bases that match TRBD1. Germline lookup yields CDR1 SEHNR and CDR2 FQNEAQ (reference sequence). V was clipped by 3 bases and J by 9 bases; unmatched bases: 4. CDR3 length equals 14 residues. The CDR3 nucleotides read TGTGCCAGCAGCTTCGGACAGGGCGGTTCACCCCTCCACTTT. Encoded protein: CASSFGQGGSPLHF. The full variable domain, with the rest looked up from reference TRBV7-9 and TRBJ1-6, is DTGVSQNPRHKITKRGQNVTFRCDPISEHNRLYWYRQTLGQGPEFLTYFQNEAQLEKSRLLSDRFSAERPKGSFSTLEIQRTEQGDSAMYLCASSFGQGGSPLHFGNGTRLTVT.

Comment on this clonotype: This CDR3 is missing its conserved last phenylalanine or tryptophan, likely due to a read error. In DNA, the CDR3 is TGCAGTGCTAGGGAACAGCTAGCCAAAAACATTCAGTACTTG. It translates to CSAREQLAKNIQYL. The gene calls are TRBV20-1 and TRBJ2-4; no firm D call. CDR3 length: 14 amino acids. Germline V gene data show CDR1 as DFQATT and CDR2 as SNEGSKA (reference sequence). Trimming left V 3 bases short and J 0 bases short, with 9 bases between.